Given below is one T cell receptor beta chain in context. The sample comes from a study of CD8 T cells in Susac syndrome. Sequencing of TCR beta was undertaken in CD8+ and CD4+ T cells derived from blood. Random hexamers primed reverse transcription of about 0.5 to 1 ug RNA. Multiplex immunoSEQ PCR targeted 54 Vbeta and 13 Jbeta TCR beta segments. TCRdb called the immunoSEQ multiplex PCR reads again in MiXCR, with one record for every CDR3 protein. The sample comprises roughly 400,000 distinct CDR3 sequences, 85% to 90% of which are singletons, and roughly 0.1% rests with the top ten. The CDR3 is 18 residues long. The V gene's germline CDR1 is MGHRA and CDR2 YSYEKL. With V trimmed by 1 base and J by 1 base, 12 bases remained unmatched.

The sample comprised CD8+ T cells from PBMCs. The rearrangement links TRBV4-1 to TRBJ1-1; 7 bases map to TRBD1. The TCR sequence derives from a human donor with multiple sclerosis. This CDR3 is CASSQAPGTEQKNTEAFF. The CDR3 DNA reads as TGCGCCAGCAGCCAAGCACCTGGGACAGAACAGAAGAACACTGAAGCTTTCTTT.